This TCR beta chain was sequenced in a study of T cells in Graves' hyperthyroidism and ophthalmopathy. Germline V lookup: CDR1 LNHDA, CDR2 SQIVND (reference sequence). The CDR3 is 16 amino acids. The junction had 12 bases not matched to a gene; V was cut back by 5 bases and J by 5 bases. Amplification of TCR beta CDR3 regions was performed using RNA transcripts as template. TCR CDR3 regions were first amplified by RT-PCR with HTBI primers. TCRdb reanalysed the multiplex PCR reads using MiXCR and keeps one entry per CDR3 protein. In the table there are 540,000 or so distinct CDR3 sequences, 15% to 19% of which are singletons.

The rearrangement links TRBV19 to TRBJ2-5, with TRBD2 matching 9 bases. The TCR comes from a woman aged 25 to 39 with Graves' hyperthyroidism. Source material: blood. The CDR3 coding sequence is TGTGCCAGTAGTCGGATGGCGGGAGGGCCGCAGGAGACCCAGTACTTC. It encodes CASSRMAGGPQETQYF.